The 2 T cell receptor beta chains presented below share a single source sample, sequenced in a study of neurological immune-mediated disorders. TCRdb passed the 5' RACE reads through MiXCR, listing each CDR3 protein once. The sample has 50,000 to 70,000 distinct CDR3 sequences; nearly 3.5% are singletons. Sequencing was done on a sample of PBMCs. These receptors came from a man aged 40-55 years with multiple sclerosis.

This clonotype was seen repeatedly, ten times or more. The rearrangement uses TRBV20-1 and TRBJ1-1; D remains ambiguous. V lost 3 bases and J lost 6, with 14 bases in between. Germline-derived CDR1 and CDR2 are DFQATT and SNEGSKA (reference sequence). The CDR3 is 13 amino acids. Here the CDR3 reads CSARWESNAEAFF. The CDR3 coding sequence is TGCAGTGCTAGGTGGGAAAGTAACGCTGAAGCTTTCTTT.

Turning to this clonotype: This may arise from a read error, as a much more abundant clone is one base away. The rearrangement joins TRBV5-6 to TRBJ2-6, with a possible D match to TRBD1 (5 bases). The CDR3 extends over 15 amino acids. Per germline, CDR1 SGHDT and CDR2 YYEEEE. The CDR3, as DNA: TGTGCCAGCAGCTTGGGGGTCTCTGGGGCCAAAGTCCTGACTTTC. Amino acid sequence: CASSLGVSGAKVLTF.